These T cell receptor beta chains were read from a single sample in a study of early T cells in non-severe SARS-CoV-2 infection. TCRdb re-called the 5' RACE reads with MiXCR, one entry per CDR3 protein. The sample has about 59,000 distinct CDR3 sequences; under 15% are singletons. Sequencing used whole blood. These receptors all come from an adult who was a healthcare worker with PCR-confirmed SARS-CoV-2 infection or an uninfected control (not recorded which). Each CDR3 is given with its conserved first and last residue. A D gene is named only where the DNA matches it firmly. Only part of the rows carry a size: once, few, many, or a class if the clone is expanded.

v_call: TRBV19; clone_size: many; d_call: TRBD1; j_call: TRBJ2-1; cdr3_length: 12; cdr3_nt: TGTGCCAGTAGACAGGGGCGGAATGAGCAGTTCTTC; cdr3_aa: CASRQGRNEQFF
v_call: TRBV12-3/TRBV12-4; clone_size: few; d_call: NA; j_call: TRBJ1-1; cdr3_length: 14; cdr3_nt: TGTGCCAGCAGCATTACAGGGCTGGGCACTGAAGCTTTCTTT; cdr3_aa: CASSITGLGTEAFF
v_call: TRBV20-1; clone_size: many; d_call: TRBD2; j_call: TRBJ2-1; cdr3_length: 15; cdr3_nt: TGCAGTGCTAGAGGGCCCAGCGGGGACCACAATGAGCAGTTCTTC; cdr3_aa: CSARGPSGDHNEQFF
v_call: TRBV30; clone_size: few; d_call: NA; j_call: TRBJ1-5; cdr3_length: 14; cdr3_nt: TGTGCCTGGGACCGGGGGACTAGCAATCAGCCCCAGCATTTT; cdr3_aa: CAWDRGTSNQPQHF
v_call: TRBV5-5; clone_size: many; d_call: TRBD2; j_call: TRBJ2-3; cdr3_length: 17; cdr3_nt: TGTGCCAGCAGCTTGACGGGACTAGCGGGTGTAGCAGATACGCAGTATTTT; cdr3_aa: CASSLTGLAGVADTQYF
v_call: TRBV29-1; clone_size: NA; d_call: NA; j_call: TRBJ2-1; cdr3_length: 14; cdr3_nt: TGCAGCGGGAACAGGGTTGGTTCCTACAATGAGCAGTTCTTC; cdr3_aa: CSGNRVGSYNEQFF
v_call: TRBV7-2; clone_size: NA; d_call: NA; j_call: TRBJ2-2; cdr3_length: 14; cdr3_nt: TGTGCCAGCAGCTTTCAGGCAGTCACCGGGGAGCTGTTTTTT; cdr3_aa: CASSFQAVTGELFF
v_call: TRBV28; clone_size: NA; d_call: NA; j_call: TRBJ2-4; cdr3_length: 14; cdr3_nt: TGTGCCAGCAGTTTGGCGGGGGCCCTAAACATTCAGTACTTC; cdr3_aa: CASSLAGALNIQYF
v_call: TRBV18; clone_size: NA; d_call: NA; j_call: TRBJ2-1; cdr3_length: 15; cdr3_nt: TGTGCCAGCTCACCTTCCGGGACTGGATACAATGAGCAGTTCTTC; cdr3_aa: CASSPSGTGYNEQFF
v_call: TRBV19; clone_size: many; d_call: NA; j_call: TRBJ1-5; cdr3_length: 13; cdr3_nt: TGTGCCAGTAGTATAGGGGCGAGTCAGCCCCAGCATTTT; cdr3_aa: CASSIGASQPQHF
v_call: TRBV5-4; clone_size: NA; d_call: TRBD2; j_call: TRBJ2-2; cdr3_length: 18; cdr3_nt: TGTGCCAGCAGCTTGGGACTCCGGACTAGCAGACTCACCGGGGAGCTGTTTTTT; cdr3_aa: CASSLGLRTSRLTGELFF
v_call: TRBV18; clone_size: NA; d_call: NA; j_call: TRBJ2-7; cdr3_length: 13; cdr3_nt: TGTGCCAGCTCACCGCCCGGGCCCTGGGAGCAGTACTTC; cdr3_aa: CASSPPGPWEQYF
v_call: TRBV12-3/TRBV12-4; clone_size: many; d_call: NA; j_call: TRBJ1-1; cdr3_length: 13; cdr3_nt: TGTGCCAGCACCCTCCCAAAGAACACTGAAGCTTTCTTT; cdr3_aa: CASTLPKNTEAFF
v_call: TRBV5-1; clone_size: many; d_call: TRBD1; j_call: TRBJ1-2; cdr3_length: 15; cdr3_nt: TGCGCCAGCAGCTTGGAGGGGACAGGGTCCGATGGCTACACCTTC; cdr3_aa: CASSLEGTGSDGYTF
v_call: TRBV12-3/TRBV12-4; clone_size: few; d_call: NA; j_call: TRBJ2-7; cdr3_length: 12; cdr3_nt: TGTGCCAGCAGCCAAACTAGTTACGAGCAGTACTTC; cdr3_aa: CASSQTSYEQYF
v_call: TRBV14; clone_size: few; d_call: NA; j_call: TRBJ1-1; cdr3_length: 18; cdr3_nt: TGTGCCAGCAGCCATACCTATCCTATCTCACCGCGGAGCACTGAAGCTTTCTTT; cdr3_aa: CASSHTYPISPRSTEAFF
v_call: TRBV2; clone_size: few; d_call: TRBD1; j_call: TRBJ1-2; cdr3_length: 15; cdr3_nt: TGTGCCAGCAGGGGACAGTCGGAAACTCTCTATGGCTACACCTTC; cdr3_aa: CASRGQSETLYGYTF
v_call: TRBV12-3/TRBV12-4; clone_size: NA; d_call: NA; j_call: TRBJ1-2; cdr3_length: 12; cdr3_nt: TGTGCCAGCAGCCCCATGGGGACTGGCTACACCTTC; cdr3_aa: CASSPMGTGYTF
v_call: TRBV18; clone_size: few; d_call: NA; j_call: TRBJ2-7; cdr3_length: 14; cdr3_nt: TGTGCCAGCTCTCTCCAACAGGATTCCTACGAGCAGTACTTC; cdr3_aa: CASSLQQDSYEQYF
v_call: TRBV6-6; clone_size: few; d_call: TRBD2; j_call: TRBJ2-1; cdr3_length: 16; cdr3_nt: TGTGCCAGCAGTGGCTCTGCGGGGGGTTCCTACAATGAGCAGTTCTTC; cdr3_aa: CASSGSAGGSYNEQFF
v_call: TRBV6-1; clone_size: once; d_call: TRBD1; j_call: TRBJ1-2; cdr3_length: 15; cdr3_nt: TGTGCCAGCAGTGAAGCCGGGACAGTAACTAATGGCTACACCTTC; cdr3_aa: CASSEAGTVTNGYTF
v_call: TRBV10-3; clone_size: NA; d_call: TRBD1; j_call: TRBJ1-2; cdr3_length: 13; cdr3_nt: TGTGCCATCAGACAGGGGGAATCGGATGGCTACACCTTC; cdr3_aa: CAIRQGESDGYTF
v_call: TRBV7-9; clone_size: few; d_call: TRBD1; j_call: TRBJ2-4; cdr3_length: 15; cdr3_nt: TGTGCCAGCAGCCTCGGGACAGGGGGCGCAAGCATTCAGTACTTC; cdr3_aa: CASSLGTGGASIQYF
v_call: TRBV11-2; clone_size: NA; d_call: NA; j_call: TRBJ2-5; cdr3_length: 11; cdr3_nt: TGTGCCAGCAGCTTAGAGTGGACCCAGTACTTC; cdr3_aa: CASSLEWTQYF
v_call: TRBV7-8; clone_size: few; d_call: TRBD1; j_call: TRBJ1-3; cdr3_length: 17; cdr3_nt: TGTGCCAGCAGCTTACGGGAACAGGGGGCGCGAGGAAACACCATATATTTT; cdr3_aa: CASSLREQGARGNTIYF
v_call: TRBV6-1; clone_size: many; d_call: NA; j_call: TRBJ2-3; cdr3_length: 20; cdr3_nt: TGTGCCAGCAGTGAACCCGCCCGATGGGGGAGGAGTTGGCAGGGAGATACGCAGTATTTT; cdr3_aa: CASSEPARWGRSWQGDTQYF
v_call: TRBV11-2; clone_size: few; d_call: NA; j_call: TRBJ2-2; cdr3_length: 13; cdr3_nt: TGTGCCAGCAGCTTGGGGGGAACCGGGGAGCTGTTTTTT; cdr3_aa: CASSLGGTGELFF
v_call: TRBV9; clone_size: NA; d_call: NA; j_call: TRBJ1-3; cdr3_length: 15; cdr3_nt: TGTGCCAGCAGCGTAGGCAGGGCGGGTGAAAACACCATATATTTT; cdr3_aa: CASSVGRAGENTIYF
v_call: TRBV6-5; clone_size: many; d_call: TRBD2; j_call: TRBJ2-1; cdr3_length: 14; cdr3_nt: TGTGCCAGCATGACTAGCGGGGGTGGGCATGAGCAGTTCTTC; cdr3_aa: CASMTSGGGHEQFF
v_call: TRBV5-1; clone_size: many; d_call: NA; j_call: TRBJ2-3; cdr3_length: 14; cdr3_nt: TGCGCCAGCAGCTTGGGCCGCCGTGGAGATACGCAGTATTTT; cdr3_aa: CASSLGRRGDTQYF
v_call: TRBV7-2; clone_size: NA; d_call: NA; j_call: TRBJ2-1; cdr3_length: 11; cdr3_nt: TGTGCCAGCAGCCTCCATTATGAGCAGTTCTTC; cdr3_aa: CASSLHYEQFF
v_call: TRBV7-2; clone_size: NA; d_call: TRBD2; j_call: TRBJ2-5; cdr3_length: 14; cdr3_nt: TGTGCCACTTTAGCGGGGGGGCGGCAAGAGACCCAGTACTTC; cdr3_aa: CATLAGGRQETQYF
v_call: TRBV6-1; clone_size: NA; d_call: NA; j_call: TRBJ1-1; cdr3_length: 15; cdr3_nt: TGTGCCAGCAGGGGAAGGGTTCCCATGAACACTGAAGCTTTCTTT; cdr3_aa: CASRGRVPMNTEAFF
v_call: TRBV12-3/TRBV12-4; clone_size: NA; d_call: NA; j_call: TRBJ1-6; cdr3_length: 16; cdr3_nt: TGTGCCAGCAGTTTGGTTGGGAGCTCCTATAATTCACCCCTCCACTTT; cdr3_aa: CASSLVGSSYNSPLHF
v_call: TRBV7-9; clone_size: few; d_call: TRBD1; j_call: TRBJ2-1; cdr3_length: 15; cdr3_nt: TGTGCCAGCAGCGCCGGGACAGGCACCTACAATGAGCAGTTCTTC; cdr3_aa: CASSAGTGTYNEQFF
v_call: TRBV11-2; clone_size: NA; d_call: TRBD2; j_call: TRBJ2-3; cdr3_length: 16; cdr3_nt: TGTGCCAGCAGCTTCACTAGCGGGGGAATCACAGATACGCAGTATTTT; cdr3_aa: CASSFTSGGITDTQYF
v_call: TRBV7-6; clone_size: NA; d_call: TRBD2; j_call: TRBJ2-1; cdr3_length: 19; cdr3_nt: TGTGCCAGCAGCCCCCTAGCGGGGGGCCGACGGTCTCACTACAATGAGCAGTTCTTC; cdr3_aa: CASSPLAGGRRSHYNEQFF
v_call: TRBV7-3; clone_size: few; d_call: TRBD2; j_call: TRBJ2-2; cdr3_length: 15; cdr3_nt: TGTGCCAGCAGCTTGGGACTAGCGGGAACCGGGGAGCTGTTTTTT; cdr3_aa: CASSLGLAGTGELFF
v_call: TRBV18; clone_size: few; d_call: TRBD1; j_call: TRBJ1-1; cdr3_length: 12; cdr3_nt: TGTGCCAGCTCAGTAAGGGACAGAGAAGCTTTCTTT; cdr3_aa: CASSVRDREAFF
v_call: TRBV5-1; clone_size: few; d_call: TRBD1; j_call: TRBJ2-7; cdr3_length: 15; cdr3_nt: TGCGCCAGCAGCTTGGGACAGGGGGTTTCCTACGAGCAGTACTTC; cdr3_aa: CASSLGQGVSYEQYF
v_call: TRBV3-1; clone_size: NA; d_call: NA; j_call: TRBJ2-3; cdr3_length: 16; cdr3_nt: TGTGCCAGCAGCCGAGGCTCTGGGTTGAGCACAGATACGCAGTATTTT; cdr3_aa: CASSRGSGLSTDTQYF
v_call: TRBV15; clone_size: few; d_call: TRBD1; j_call: TRBJ2-1; cdr3_length: 16; cdr3_nt: TGTGCCACCAGCAGAGCGAGACAGGGGCCCTGGGACGAGCAGTTCTTC; cdr3_aa: CATSRARQGPWDEQFF
v_call: TRBV30; clone_size: many; d_call: NA; j_call: TRBJ2-7; cdr3_length: 17; cdr3_nt: TGTGCCTGGAGTTCATACCCCTCGACAGGCGTCTCCTACGAGCAGTACTTC; cdr3_aa: CAWSSYPSTGVSYEQYF
v_call: TRBV12-3/TRBV12-4; clone_size: NA; d_call: NA; j_call: TRBJ2-5; cdr3_length: 14; cdr3_nt: TGTGCCAGCAGCAGAAGGACGGACCAAGAGACCCAGTACTTC; cdr3_aa: CASSRRTDQETQYF
v_call: TRBV19; clone_size: many; d_call: NA; j_call: TRBJ1-2; cdr3_length: 12; cdr3_nt: TGTGCCAGTCAGGACAGACCCTATGGCTACACCTTC; cdr3_aa: CASQDRPYGYTF
v_call: TRBV29-1; clone_size: few; d_call: NA; j_call: TRBJ1-1; cdr3_length: 13; cdr3_nt: TGCAGCGTTGGGAAAAGGGGGAACCCCCCGGCTTTCTTT; cdr3_aa: CSVGKRGNPPAFF
v_call: TRBV30; clone_size: NA; d_call: TRBD1; j_call: TRBJ1-5; cdr3_length: 13; cdr3_nt: TGTGCCTGGAGACAGGGGGCCTCCCAGCCCCAGCATTTT; cdr3_aa: CAWRQGASQPQHF
v_call: TRBV20-1; clone_size: few; d_call: NA; j_call: TRBJ2-3; cdr3_length: 14; cdr3_nt: TGCAGCACTACCCGCGACAGCCGGGCAGATACGCAGTATTTT; cdr3_aa: CSTTRDSRADTQYF